This T cell receptor beta chain was sequenced during a study of T cell repertoires in cytomegalovirus infection. TCRdb reanalysed the reads using MiXCR and keeps one entry per CDR3 protein. The sample lists 250,000 or so distinct CDR3 sequences; over 15% were seen once. This clonotype was counted a few times. Germline V gene lookup returns CDR1 LNHDA and CDR2 SQIVND (reference sequence). V was trimmed by 6 bases and J by 7 bases, leaving 9 bases between them. This CDR3 has 11 amino acids. This rearrangement joins TRBV19 to TRBJ2-5; D is possibly TRBD2 (5 bases). This TCR derives from a human donor in good health (CMV status not recorded). Some clones in this sample may be carry-over from other donors' samples. The source material was CD8+ T cells from PBMCs. The CDR3 DNA sequence: TGTGCCAGTAGAGACGGAGGGACCCAGTACTTC. Translation: CASRDGGTQYF.